This T cell receptor (beta chain) was profiled in a study of T-cell reconstitution after alpha-beta-depleted transplantation in children. Germline-derived CDR1 and CDR2 are SQVTM and ANQGSEA. The ends were cut back, 7 bases at V and 9 bases at J, with 16 bases in the middle. The CDR3 contains 11 residues. Notes on the study in general: Hyperexpanded clones declined; after one year, newly produced T cells mostly supplied diversity. Where alpha-beta T cells came from about two months after transplant was reportedly several hundred expanded graft clones. Day-60 TCRbeta diversity that was high in some patients was derived from surviving recipient T cells and thymic progenitors.

Unique molecular identifiers were incorporated during preparation of the TCRbeta library. TCRdb re-called the PCR reads with MiXCR, one entry per CDR3 protein. The data show hundreds of thousands of distinct CDR3 sequences, with about 12% seen just once and about 0.77% held by the top ten. There are many counts of this clonotype. Its specificity is not known. The V gene is TRBV29-1, the J gene TRBJ2-7; D remains unclear. The sample here was PBMCs, taken before TCRalphabeta/CD19-depleted stem cell transplant. This TCR came from a girl aged 2 to 9 with congenital amegakaryocytic thrombocytopenia, due to receive a stem cell transplant. The CDR3 spells CSAGFGVRQYF. CDR3 nucleotide sequence: TGCAGCGCCGGGTTTGGAGTACGGCAGTACTTC.